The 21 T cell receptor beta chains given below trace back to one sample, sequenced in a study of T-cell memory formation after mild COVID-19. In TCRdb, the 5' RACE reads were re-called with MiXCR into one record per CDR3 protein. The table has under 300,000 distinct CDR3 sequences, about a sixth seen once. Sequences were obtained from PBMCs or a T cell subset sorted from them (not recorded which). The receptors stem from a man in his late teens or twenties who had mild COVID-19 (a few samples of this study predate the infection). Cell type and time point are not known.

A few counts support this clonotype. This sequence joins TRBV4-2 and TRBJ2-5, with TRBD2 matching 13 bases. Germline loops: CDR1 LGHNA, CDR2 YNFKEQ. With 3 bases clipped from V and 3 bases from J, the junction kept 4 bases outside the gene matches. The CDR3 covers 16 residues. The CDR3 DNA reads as TGTGCCAGCAGCCAGAGGGGGACTAGCGGGGAAGAGACCCAGTACTTC. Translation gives CASSQRGTSGEETQYF.

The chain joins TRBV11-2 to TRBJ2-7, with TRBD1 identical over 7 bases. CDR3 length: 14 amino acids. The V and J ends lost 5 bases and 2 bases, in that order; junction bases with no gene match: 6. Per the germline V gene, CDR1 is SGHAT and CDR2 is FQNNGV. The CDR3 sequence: CASSVTGAPYEQYF. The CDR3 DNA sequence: TGTGCCAGCAGCGTAACAGGGGCACCCTACGAGCAGTACTTC.

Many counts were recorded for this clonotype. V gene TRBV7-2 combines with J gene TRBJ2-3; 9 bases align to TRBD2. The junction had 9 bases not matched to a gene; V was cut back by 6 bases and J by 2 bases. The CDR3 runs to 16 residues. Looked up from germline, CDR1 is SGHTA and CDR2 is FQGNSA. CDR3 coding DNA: TGTGCCAGCAGTCTCTATAGCGGGGGAATCACAGATACGCAGTATTTT. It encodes CASSLYSGGITDTQYF.

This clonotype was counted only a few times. CDR3 loop: CASSLTGFSSTDTQYF. The CDR3 bases are TGCGCCAGCAGCCTGACGGGGTTCTCTAGCACAGATACGCAGTATTTT. This chain connects TRBV5-1 to TRBJ2-3, with a possible D match to TRBD2 (5 bases). The V and J ends lost 4 bases and 0 bases respectively, with 15 bases between them. CDR3 size: 16 residues. Per germline, CDR1 SGHRS and CDR2 YFSETQ.

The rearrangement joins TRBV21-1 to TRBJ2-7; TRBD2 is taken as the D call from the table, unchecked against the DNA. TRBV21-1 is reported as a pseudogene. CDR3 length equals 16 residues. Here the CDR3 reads CASSPPPGLASYEQYV. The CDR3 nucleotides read TGTGCCAGCAGCCCCCCCCCGGGACTAGCGTCATACGAGCAGTACGTC.

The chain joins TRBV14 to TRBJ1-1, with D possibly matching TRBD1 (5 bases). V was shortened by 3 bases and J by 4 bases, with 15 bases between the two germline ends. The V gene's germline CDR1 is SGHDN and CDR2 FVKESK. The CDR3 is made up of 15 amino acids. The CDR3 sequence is CASSQWRGVGTEAFF. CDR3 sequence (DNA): TGTGCCAGCAGCCAGTGGAGGGGAGTAGGCACTGAAGCTTTCTTT.

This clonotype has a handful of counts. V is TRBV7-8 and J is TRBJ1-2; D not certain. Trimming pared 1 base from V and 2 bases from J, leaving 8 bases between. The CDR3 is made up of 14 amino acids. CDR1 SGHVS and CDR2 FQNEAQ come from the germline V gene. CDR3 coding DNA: TGTGCCAGCAGCTTAGTGGACGAGAACTATGGCTACACCTTC. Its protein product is CASSLVDENYGYTF.

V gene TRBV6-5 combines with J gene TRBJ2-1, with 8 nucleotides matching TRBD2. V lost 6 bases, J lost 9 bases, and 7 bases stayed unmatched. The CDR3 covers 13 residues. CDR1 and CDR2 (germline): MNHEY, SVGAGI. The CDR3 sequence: CASSDPLAAEQFF. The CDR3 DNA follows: TGTGCCAGCAGCGACCCACTAGCGGCTGAGCAGTTCTTC.

CDR3 sequence (DNA): TGTGCCAGCAGCCCTCGGACAGGAAGGGGCTACACCTTC. It codes for CASSPRTGRGYTF. The chain couples TRBV5-5 to TRBJ1-2; 7 bases are a match to TRBD1. The CDR3 covers 13 residues. The germline CDR1 and CDR2 sequences are SGHKS and YYEKEE (reference sequence). J gave up 8 bases and V 4 bases, and 8 bases lay outside the gene matches.

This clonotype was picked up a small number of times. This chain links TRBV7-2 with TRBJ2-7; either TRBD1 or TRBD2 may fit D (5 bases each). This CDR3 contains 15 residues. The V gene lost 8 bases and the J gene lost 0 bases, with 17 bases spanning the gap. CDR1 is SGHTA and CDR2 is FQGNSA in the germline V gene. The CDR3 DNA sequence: TGTGCCAGCGCCGGGGCCAGCCTCGACTCCTACGAGCAGTACTTC. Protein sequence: CASAGASLDSYEQYF.

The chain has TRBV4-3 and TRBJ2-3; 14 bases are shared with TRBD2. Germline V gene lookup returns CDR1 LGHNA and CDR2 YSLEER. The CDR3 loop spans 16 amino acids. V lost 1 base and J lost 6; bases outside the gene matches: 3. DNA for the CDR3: TGCGCCAGCAGCCAAGGGACTAGCGGGGGGTGGGATACGCAGTATTTT. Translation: CASSQGTSGGWDTQYF.

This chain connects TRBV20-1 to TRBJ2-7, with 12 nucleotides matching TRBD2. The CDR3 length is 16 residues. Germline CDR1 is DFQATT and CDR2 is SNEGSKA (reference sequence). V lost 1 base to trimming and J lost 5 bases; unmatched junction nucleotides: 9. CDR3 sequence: CSARGLGLAGTHEQYF. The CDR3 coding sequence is TGCAGTGCTAGAGGGCTCGGACTAGCGGGGACCCACGAGCAGTACTTC.

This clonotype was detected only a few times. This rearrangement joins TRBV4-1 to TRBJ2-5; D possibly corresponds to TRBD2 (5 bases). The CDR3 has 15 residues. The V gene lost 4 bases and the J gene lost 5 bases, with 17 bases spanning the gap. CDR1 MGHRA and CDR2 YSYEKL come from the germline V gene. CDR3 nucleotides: TGCGCCAGCAGCCTGCCGGACGCCAGAGGGGAGACCCAGTACTTC. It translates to CASSLPDARGETQYF.

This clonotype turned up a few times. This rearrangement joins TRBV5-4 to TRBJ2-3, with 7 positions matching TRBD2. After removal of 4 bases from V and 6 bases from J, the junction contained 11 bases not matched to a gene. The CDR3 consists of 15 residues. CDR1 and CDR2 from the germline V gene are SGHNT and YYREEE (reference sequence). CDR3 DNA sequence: TGTGCCAGCAGCCCGGGCGGGGGTTTCATGGATACGCAGTATTTT. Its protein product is CASSPGGGFMDTQYF.

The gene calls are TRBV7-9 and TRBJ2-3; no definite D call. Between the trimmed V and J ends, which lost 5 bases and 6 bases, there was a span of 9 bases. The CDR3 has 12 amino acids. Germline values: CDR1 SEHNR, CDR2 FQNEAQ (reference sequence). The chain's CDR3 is CASSSITDTQYF. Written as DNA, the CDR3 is TGTGCCAGCAGCAGCATCACGGATACGCAGTATTTT.

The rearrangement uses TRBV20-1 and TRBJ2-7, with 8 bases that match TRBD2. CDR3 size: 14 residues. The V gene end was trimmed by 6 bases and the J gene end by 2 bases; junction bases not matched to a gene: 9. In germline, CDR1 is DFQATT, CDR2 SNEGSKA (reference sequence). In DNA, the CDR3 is TGCAGTGCCCGACATTTAGCGGGGACCTACGAGCAGTACGTC. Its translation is CSARHLAGTYEQYV.

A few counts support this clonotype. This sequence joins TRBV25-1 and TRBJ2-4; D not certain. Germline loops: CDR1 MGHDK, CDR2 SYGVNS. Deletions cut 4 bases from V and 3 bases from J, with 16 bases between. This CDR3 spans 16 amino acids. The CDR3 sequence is CASSVTGSQFKNIQYF. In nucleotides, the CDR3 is TGTGCCAGCAGTGTCACCGGGTCTCAGTTCAAAAACATTCAGTACTTC.

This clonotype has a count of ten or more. CDR3 sequence (DNA): TGTGCCAGCAGCCCACAGGGGGGGTTCGGGGCCAACGTCCTGACTTTC. Residues: CASSPQGGFGANVLTF. The V and J genes are TRBV7-3 and TRBJ2-6; D perhaps matches TRBD1 (8 bases). Germline V gives CDR1 SGHTA, CDR2 FQGTGA. The CDR3 extends over 16 amino acids. V lost 5 bases to trimming and J lost 4 bases, with 15 bases between them.

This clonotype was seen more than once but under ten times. The CDR3 nucleotides are TGTGCCAGCAGTTACGAAATCGGGGGGGGGCCCGACCATCGGGAGACCCAGTACTTC. This translates into CASSYEIGGGPDHRETQYF. This chain links TRBV6-6 with TRBJ2-5; the match to TRBD2 covers 8 bases. The V gene end was trimmed by 2 bases and the J gene end by 5 bases; junction bases not matched to a gene: 19. CDR3 length: 19 residues. Germline assignment: CDR1 MNHNY and CDR2 SVGAGI (reference sequence).

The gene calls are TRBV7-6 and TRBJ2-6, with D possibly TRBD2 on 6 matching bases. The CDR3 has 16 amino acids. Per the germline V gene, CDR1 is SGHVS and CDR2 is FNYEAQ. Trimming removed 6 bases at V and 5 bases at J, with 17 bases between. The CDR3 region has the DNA TGTGCCAGCAGTCCCCCGGGGGTGCGTCGGGCCAACGTCCTGACTTTC. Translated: CASSPPGVRRANVLTF. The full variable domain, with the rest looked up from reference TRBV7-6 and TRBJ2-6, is GAGVSQSPRYKVTKRGQDVALRCDPISGHVSLYWYRQALGQGPEFLTYFNYEAQQDKSGLPNDRFSAERPEGSISTLTIQRTEQRDSAMYRCASSPPGVRRANVLTFGAGSRLTVL.

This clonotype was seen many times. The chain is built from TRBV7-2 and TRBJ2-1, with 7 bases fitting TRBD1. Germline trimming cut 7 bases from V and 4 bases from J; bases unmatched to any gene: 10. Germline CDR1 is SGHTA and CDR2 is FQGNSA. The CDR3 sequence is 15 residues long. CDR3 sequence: CASILTGTAYNEQFF. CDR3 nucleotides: TGTGCCAGCATCCTAACCGGGACAGCGTACAATGAGCAGTTCTTC. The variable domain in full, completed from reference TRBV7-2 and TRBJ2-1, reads GAGVSQSPSNKVTEKGKDVELRCDPISGHTALYWYRQSLGQGLEFLIYFQGNSAPDKSGLPSDRFSAERTGGSVSTLTIQRTQQEDSAVYLCASILTGTAYNEQFFGPGTRLTVL.